This is a list of T cell receptor beta chains from one sample in a study of blood T cell repertoires in COVID-19. Some clones are missing from TCRdb's copy, which holds only in-frame ones; the method was immunoSEQ multiplex PCR. The table includes over 25,000 clones, roughly nine tenths detected once. Sequencing input: peripheral blood. The receptors here all came from a man aged 65 to 79 with active COVID-19. Both conserved end residues are part of each CDR3. D genes are given only for firm matches. Not every row has a clone size; where given, it reads once, few, many or a size class.

abundance: .; j_gene: TRBJ2-3; d_gene: TRBD2; v_gene: TRBV2; CDR3nt: TGTGCCGGGACTAGCGATGGAGATACGCAGTATTTT; CDR3aa: CAGTSDGDTQYF
abundance: .; j_gene: TRBJ1-4; d_gene: .; v_gene: TRBV25-1; CDR3nt: TGTGCCAGCAGTGTTGAGGAGGGGGGGCATTTAGGTGAAAAACTGTTTTTT; CDR3aa: CASSVEEGGHLGEKLFF
abundance: .; j_gene: TRBJ2-1; d_gene: .; v_gene: TRBV6-5; CDR3nt: TGTGCCAGCAGTTACTCGACACTAGCAGGCTACAATGAGCAGTTCTTC; CDR3aa: CASSYSTLAGYNEQFF
abundance: .; j_gene: TRBJ1-1; d_gene: TRBD1; v_gene: TRBV4-1; CDR3nt: TGCGCCAGCAGCCAAGGTGTTCTGCGACAGGGGGACACTGAAGCTTTCTTT; CDR3aa: CASSQGVLRQGDTEAFF
abundance: .; j_gene: TRBJ2-3; d_gene: TRBD2; v_gene: TRBV18; CDR3nt: TGTGCCAGCTCACGGTCGCTAGCGGGAGGTTGGAGCACAGATACGCAGTATTTT; CDR3aa: CASSRSLAGGWSTDTQYF
abundance: .; j_gene: TRBJ2-7; d_gene: TRBD2; v_gene: TRBV5-6; CDR3nt: TGTGCCAGCAGCTTGGTAGCGGGTTCCTACGAGCAGTACTTC; CDR3aa: CASSLVAGSYEQYF
abundance: .; j_gene: TRBJ1-3; d_gene: .; v_gene: TRBV19; CDR3nt: TGTGCCAGTAGTATAGGAACAGCCTCTGGAAACACCATATATTTT; CDR3aa: CASSIGTASGNTIYF
abundance: .; j_gene: TRBJ1-3; d_gene: TRBD1; v_gene: TRBV19; CDR3nt: TGTGCCAGTAGTACCGGGACAGGGACCTTCTCTGGAAACACCATATATTTT; CDR3aa: CASSTGTGTFSGNTIYF
abundance: .; j_gene: TRBJ2-1; d_gene: TRBD2; v_gene: TRBV2; CDR3nt: TGTGCCAGCAGAAGACTAGCGGGGCTTGAGCAGTTCTTC; CDR3aa: CASRRLAGLEQFF
abundance: .; j_gene: TRBJ2-5; d_gene: .; v_gene: TRBV18; CDR3nt: TGTGCCAGCTCACCATTGGCTTCCCAAGAGACCCAGTACTTC; CDR3aa: CASSPLASQETQYF
abundance: .; j_gene: TRBJ1-4; d_gene: .; v_gene: TRBV7-2; CDR3nt: TGTGCCAGCAGCCCCTCAGGGGTGGCTAATGAAAAACTGTTTTTT; CDR3aa: CASSPSGVANEKLFF
abundance: .; j_gene: TRBJ1-4; d_gene: TRBD1; v_gene: TRBV4-1; CDR3nt: TGCGCCAGCAGCCAACAGATCTCACAGGGGGCTACTAATGAAAAACTGTTTTTT; CDR3aa: CASSQQISQGATNEKLFF
abundance: .; j_gene: TRBJ1-2; d_gene: TRBD1; v_gene: TRBV2; CDR3nt: TGTGCCAGCAGTGCGTGGGGGGACAGAGAATATGGCTACACCTTC; CDR3aa: CASSAWGDREYGYTF
abundance: .; j_gene: TRBJ2-5; d_gene: .; v_gene: TRBV9; CDR3nt: TGTGCCAGCAGCCAACTCAGGGGGACCCAGTACTTC; CDR3aa: CASSQLRGTQYF
abundance: .; j_gene: TRBJ2-1; d_gene: TRBD2; v_gene: TRBV7-2; CDR3nt: TGTGCCAGCAGCTTTGTAGCGGGAGGTAACAATGAGCAGTTCTTC; CDR3aa: CASSFVAGGNNEQFF
abundance: .; j_gene: TRBJ1-5; d_gene: .; v_gene: TRBV6-2/TRBV6-3; CDR3nt: TGTGCCAGCAGTTACGAAGGGCGGGTTGGGAGCAATCAGCCCCAGCATTTT; CDR3aa: CASSYEGRVGSNQPQHF
abundance: .; j_gene: TRBJ2-1; d_gene: TRBD2; v_gene: TRBV5-4; CDR3nt: TGTGCCAGCAGCCATCTAGCGGGAGGGGTCGCCTACAATGAGCAGTTCTTC; CDR3aa: CASSHLAGGVAYNEQFF
abundance: .; j_gene: TRBJ2-3; d_gene: .; v_gene: TRBV6-2/TRBV6-3; CDR3nt: TGTGCCAGCAGTTACCTTCCAGCGGCCCTAATCACAGATACGCAGTATTTT; CDR3aa: CASSYLPAALITDTQYF
abundance: .; j_gene: TRBJ2-3; d_gene: TRBD1; v_gene: TRBV2; CDR3nt: TGTGCCAGCCGGAAGGGAGGACAGGGTTCGACAGATACGCAGTATTTT; CDR3aa: CASRKGGQGSTDTQYF
abundance: .; j_gene: TRBJ2-5; d_gene: TRBD2; v_gene: TRBV7-2; CDR3nt: TGTGCCAGCAGCCCCGTTAGCGGGAGGGCGCGAGAGACCCAGTACTTC; CDR3aa: CASSPVSGRARETQYF
abundance: .; j_gene: TRBJ2-7; d_gene: .; v_gene: TRBV9; CDR3nt: TGTGCCAGCAGCGTAGGCCCCCGGGGTTTGGGGTCCTACGAGCAGTACTTC; CDR3aa: CASSVGPRGLGSYEQYF
abundance: .; j_gene: TRBJ2-7; d_gene: .; v_gene: TRBV5-1; CDR3nt: TGCGCCAGCAGCACCCCCGGGTACGAGCAGTACTTC; CDR3aa: CASSTPGYEQYF
abundance: .; j_gene: TRBJ2-3; d_gene: .; v_gene: TRBV21-1; CDR3nt: TGTGCCAGCAGTACGGTTCGGTCCACAGATACGCAGTATTTT; CDR3aa: CASSTVRSTDTQYF
abundance: few; j_gene: TRBJ1-4; d_gene: .; v_gene: TRBV18; CDR3nt: TGTGCCAGCTCACAGCAGGGGAAGCCGAATGAAAAACTGTTTTTT; CDR3aa: CASSQQGKPNEKLFF
abundance: .; j_gene: TRBJ2-1; d_gene: TRBD2; v_gene: TRBV5-4; CDR3nt: TGTGCCAGCAGCTTGGAGGGTAGCGGGGTATTCAATGAGCAGTTCTTC; CDR3aa: CASSLEGSGVFNEQFF
abundance: .; j_gene: TRBJ2-3; d_gene: .; v_gene: TRBV28; CDR3nt: TGTGCCAGCAGTTTGGGGCAGACTAGCACAGATACGCAGTATTTT; CDR3aa: CASSLGQTSTDTQYF
abundance: .; j_gene: TRBJ2-3; d_gene: TRBD2; v_gene: TRBV5-1; CDR3nt: TGCGCCAGCCGACTAGCGGAAAAAGCTAGCACAGATACGCAGTATTTT; CDR3aa: CASRLAEKASTDTQYF
abundance: once; j_gene: TRBJ2-7; d_gene: .; v_gene: TRBV19; CDR3nt: TGTGCCAGTAGTAACCTGAGCCCCTACGAGCAGTACTTC; CDR3aa: CASSNLSPYEQYF
abundance: .; j_gene: TRBJ1-2; d_gene: TRBD1; v_gene: TRBV30; CDR3nt: TGTGCCCTCGCGGGGACAGCTAACTATGGCTACACCTTC; CDR3aa: CALAGTANYGYTF
abundance: .; j_gene: TRBJ2-7; d_gene: .; v_gene: TRBV11-2; CDR3nt: TGTGCCAGCAGCTCGTGGGAGTACCACGAGCAGTACTTC; CDR3aa: CASSSWEYHEQYF
abundance: .; j_gene: TRBJ1-1; d_gene: TRBD1; v_gene: TRBV6-5; CDR3nt: TGTGCCAGCAGGATGACAGGGAGGAACACTGAAGCTTTCTTT; CDR3aa: CASRMTGRNTEAFF
abundance: .; j_gene: TRBJ2-1; d_gene: TRBD1; v_gene: TRBV2; CDR3nt: TGTGCCAGCAGTCGTGGGACAGGGGCTTGGGAATACAATGAGCAGTTCTTC; CDR3aa: CASSRGTGAWEYNEQFF